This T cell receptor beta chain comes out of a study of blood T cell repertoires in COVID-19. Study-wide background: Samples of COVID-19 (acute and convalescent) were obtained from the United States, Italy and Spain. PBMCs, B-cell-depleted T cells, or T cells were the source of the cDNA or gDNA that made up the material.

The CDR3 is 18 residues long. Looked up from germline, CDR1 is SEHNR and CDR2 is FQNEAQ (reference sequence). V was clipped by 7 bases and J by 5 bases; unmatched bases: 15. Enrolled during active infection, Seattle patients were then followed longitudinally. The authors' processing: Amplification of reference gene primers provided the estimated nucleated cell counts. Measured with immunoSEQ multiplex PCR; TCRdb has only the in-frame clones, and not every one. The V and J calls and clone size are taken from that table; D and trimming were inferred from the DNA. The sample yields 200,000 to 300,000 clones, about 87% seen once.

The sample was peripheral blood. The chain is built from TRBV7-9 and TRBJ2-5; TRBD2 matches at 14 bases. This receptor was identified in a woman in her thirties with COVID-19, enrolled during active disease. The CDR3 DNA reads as TGTGCCAGCACCGCGGGACTAGCGGGAGATAACTTTTGGGAGACCCAGTACTTC. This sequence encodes CASTAGLAGDNFWETQYF.